What follows is one T cell receptor beta chain and its context. The treatment here: oral pan-JAK inhibitor, 5-10 mg twice daily. PBMC-derived CD4+ and CD8+ T cells were sorted. The CDR3 loop spans 14 amino acids. Germline values: CDR1 SQVTM, CDR2 ANQGSEA. Trimming left V 1 base short and J 0 bases short, with 10 bases between. The entry originates in a study of CD8+ T cells in alopecia areata. Overall study: Treated patients were given oral tofacitinib, which was dosed at 5 to 10 mg twice daily. Scoring of severity for treated patients was based on percentage of affected scalp area.

Extracted RNA was reverse transcribed, and the resulting cDNA served as sequencing template. Profiled with immunoSEQ multiplex PCR; TCRdb holds only in-frame clones, not every one. The repertoire holds some 200,000 clones, roughly 53% seen once, with over 10% in the top ten. The gene calls are TRBV29-1 and TRBJ2-7; no clear D. The starting material was CD8+ T cells sorted from blood, obtained at week 24, from a patient treated with tofacitinib. This receptor was identified in a human donor with alopecia areata. The CDR3 protein is CSVEGQPGSYEQYF. CDR3 sequence (DNA): TGCAGCGTTGAAGGGCAGCCGGGCTCCTACGAGCAGTACTTC.